This TCR beta chain was identified in a study of T cell changes during pregnancy in multiple sclerosis. Trimming cost V 7 bases and J 1 base, with 17 bases left between them. This CDR3 comprises 15 residues. Germline CDR1 is MNHEY and CDR2 is SMNVEV (reference sequence). Using immunoSEQ multiplex PCR, the repertoire was profiled, and TCRdb retains in-frame clones only, with some absent. This table holds approximately 58,000 clones, about nine tenths found once. The V call is TRBV27, the J call TRBJ2-7, with D perhaps matching TRBD1 (6 bases). The sequences come from CD4+ T cells from peripheral blood mononuclear cells, collected after pregnancy. The source of this sequence is a female donor in good health, enrolled as a control in a pregnancy study. CDR3 DNA: TGTGCCAGCACTTTCTCAGGCAGGGGTTCCTACGAGCAGTACTTC. Amino acids: CASTFSGRGSYEQYF.